The rows below give T cell receptor beta chains drawn from one sample of a study of control samples from healthy donors and cancer patients. Method: immunoSEQ multiplex PCR; TCRdb's copy keeps in-frame clones and lacks some. The sample gives some 67,000 clones, over 75% of which show up once; 2% to 2.5% is in the top ten. Sequences were obtained from PBMCs. All receptors derive from a woman in her forties or fifties with head and neck cancer. Both conserved end residues are part of each CDR3. The D gene is left open where the match is weak. Not all rows give a size; the values are once, few, many and, for expanded clones, a class.

j_call	v_call	d_call	clone_size	cdr3_nt	cdr3_aa
TRBJ1-2	TRBV9	.	.	TGTGCCAGCGGAAATAGGGTTGGTGGCTACACCTTC	CASGNRVGGYTF
TRBJ2-7	TRBV11-2	.	.	TGTGCCAGCAGCATCCTCGGGAGCTACGAGCAGTACTTC	CASSILGSYEQYF
TRBJ2-3	TRBV6-6	TRBD2	once	TGTGCCAGCAGGCACCATAGCGGGGGGGCAGATACGCAGTATTTT	CASRHHSGGADTQYF
TRBJ1-3	TRBV9	TRBD1	.	TGTGCCAGCAGCGGGACAGGCTGGGACTCTGGAAACACCATATATTTT	CASSGTGWDSGNTIYF
TRBJ2-7	TRBV30	.	.	TGTGCCTATCGCCCCTCCCTAGGACTCTCCTACGAGCAGTACTTC	CAYRPSLGLSYEQYF
TRBJ1-1	TRBV4-1	.	once	TGCGCCAGCAGCCACCCGTGCTTCTTT	CASSHPCFF
TRBJ2-7	TRBV28	TRBD1	.	TGTGCCAGCAGTTTTAACAGGGGGCCCTACGAGCAGTACTTC	CASSFNRGPYEQYF
TRBJ1-2	TRBV5-4	.	.	TGTGCCAGCAGCTCCCGTTCTAACTATGGCTACACCTTC	CASSSRSNYGYTF
TRBJ1-2	TRBV6-5	.	.	TGTGCCAGCAGACTCGGTGGGGGGCACTATGGCTACACCTTC	CASRLGGGHYGYTF
TRBJ2-5	TRBV21-1	.	.	TGTGCCAGCAGCAAAGTGAGCGACCCACAAGAGACCCAGTACTTC	CASSKVSDPQETQYF
TRBJ2-1	TRBV28	.	.	TGTGCCAGCACCCTGATAGGGGCCGGCAAGTTCTTC	CASTLIGAGKFF
TRBJ1-4	TRBV21-1	.	.	TGTGCCAGCAGAGAGGGACAGCCGTCCGCAAAACTGTTTTTT	CASREGQPSAKLFF
TRBJ2-5	TRBV13	.	once	TGTGCCAGCAGGTTCCGACTAGGCCAAGAGACCCAGTACTTC	CASRFRLGQETQYF
TRBJ1-5	TRBV30	.	once	TGTGCCTGGAGTGTGGGCGTGGGGGCAAATCAGCCCCAGCATTTT	CAWSVGVGANQPQHF
TRBJ2-4	TRBV9	TRBD1	.	TGTGCCAGCAGCGTAGATGAGGGGGCAGCCAAAAACATTCAGTACTTC	CASSVDEGAAKNIQYF
TRBJ2-3	TRBV3-1/TRBV3-2	.	.	TGTGCCAGCAGCCACCGGGGGGCGATGTATACGCAGTATTTT	CASSHRGAMYTQYF
TRBJ1-1	TRBV5-1	.	.	TGCGCCAGCAGCTTGGTACCCGGGGACACTGAAGCTTTCTTT	CASSLVPGDTEAFF
TRBJ2-1	TRBV28	TRBD2	once	TGTGCCAGCAACGGTGGGCGGGGAGGGTACAATGAGCAGTTCTTC	CASNGGRGGYNEQFF
TRBJ2-3	TRBV5-1	.	.	TGCGCCAGCAGCTTGACACTCAAGGGGGATACGCAGTATTTT	CASSLTLKGDTQYF
TRBJ2-2	TRBV7-2	.	.	TGTGCCAGCAGCTTTCAACAGGGGGGGTGGAACACCGGGGAGCTGTTTTTT	CASSFQQGGWNTGELFF
TRBJ1-1	TRBV6-6	.	once	TGTGCCAGCAGTCTAAACATGAACACTGAAGCTTTCTTT	CASSLNMNTEAFF
TRBJ1-2	TRBV5-1	.	few	TGCGCCAGCAGCTTGAATACAGGGAACTATGGCTACACCTTC	CASSLNTGNYGYTF
TRBJ2-7	TRBV5-4	.	.	TGTGCCAGCAGCTTGAGTTTGGGGGGTGCTCCCTACGAGCAGTACTTC	CASSLSLGGAPYEQYF
TRBJ2-5	TRBV5-4	TRBD2	.	TGTGCCAGCAGTGCCGGGGGGGCCGCGGAGACCCAGTACTTC	CASSAGGAAETQYF
TRBJ2-1	TRBV28	.	once	TGTGCCAGCAGATCTCCTCTCAGGTCCTACAATGAGCAGTTCTTC	CASRSPLRSYNEQFF
TRBJ2-1	TRBV5-1	TRBD2	.	TGCGCCAGCAAGGGTAGCGGGGGGCCCTGGGAGCAGTTCTTC	CASKGSGGPWEQFF
TRBJ1-1	TRBV19	.	.	TGTGCCAGCCGGGGCTTACCGAACACTGAAGCTTTCTTT	CASRGLPNTEAFF
TRBJ2-6	TRBV15	TRBD1	.	TGTGCCACCAGCACCCGACAGGGATTCTCTGGGGCCAACGTCCTGACTTTC	CATSTRQGFSGANVLTF
TRBJ2-7	TRBV12-3/TRBV12-4	.	once	TGTGCCAGCAGTTCGGACGGCGGGGGCCCGTACTTC	CASSSDGGGPYF
TRBJ1-1	TRBV7-8	.	.	TGTGCCAGCAGCCCCTCTGATCCCTCACGGGGCCTAGCCTGGGCGAACACTGAAGCTTTCTTT	CASSPSDPSRGLAWANTEAFF
TRBJ2-7	TRBV19	.	few	TGTGCCAGTAGTTCAACTTGGGAGCAGTACTTC	CASSSTWEQYF
TRBJ2-3	TRBV5-1	.	.	TGCGCCAGCAGCTCCCAACAGCCTCACCTAGCGTCCGGGGCGCAGTATTTT	CASSSQQPHLASGAQYF
TRBJ2-2	TRBV6-4	.	.	TGTGCCAGCAGCCAGAACGGGTTTACAGACCAATTGACCACCGGGGAGCTGTTTTTT	CASSQNGFTDQLTTGELFF
TRBJ1-5	TRBV5-6	.	.	TGTGCCAGCAGCTCATGGGCCAGCAATCAGCCCCAGCATTTT	CASSSWASNQPQHF
TRBJ1-2	TRBV28	TRBD1	.	TGTGCCAGCAGTCGGACAGGGATGTTCGCTGGCTACACCTTC	CASSRTGMFAGYTF
TRBJ2-7	TRBV6-5	.	.	TGTGCCAGCAGTACCACACGGAACGAGCAGTACTTC	CASSTTRNEQYF
TRBJ2-7	TRBV2	TRBD2	.	TGTGCCAGCAGTGAGGAAGCGGGGGGGTACGAGCAGTACTTC	CASSEEAGGYEQYF
TRBJ2-7	TRBV5-1	.	.	TGCGCCAGCAGCTTGGCCGTTCGTGGGGCTGAAGAGCAGTACTTC	CASSLAVRGAEEQYF
TRBJ2-2	TRBV7-8	TRBD1	once	TGTGCCAGCAGCTTTGGACCGACAGGGGTCACCGGGGAGCTGTTTTTT	CASSFGPTGVTGELFF
TRBJ1-1	TRBV7-8	TRBD1	.	TGTGCCAGCAGCGTCGCCGGGACAGGGATTATGAACACTGAAGCTTTCTTT	CASSVAGTGIMNTEAFF
TRBJ2-7	TRBV12-5	TRBD1	.	TGTGCTAGTGCCTTCTCGGGGACAGGGGGCGCGAAGCAGTACTTC	CASAFSGTGGAKQYF
TRBJ2-5	TRBV5-6	.	few	TGTGCCAGCACCGTGGGGACTTGGGGGGCAGGGGAGACCCAGTACTTC	CASTVGTWGAGETQYF
TRBJ2-5	TRBV18	TRBD1	.	TGTGCCAGCTCACCGACAGGGGGCGAAGAGACCCAGTACTTC	CASSPTGGEETQYF
TRBJ1-4	TRBV28	TRBD1	.	TGTGCCAGCAGTGTACAGGGGGTTAATGAAAAACTGTTTTTT	CASSVQGVNEKLFF
TRBJ2-2	TRBV9	.	.	TGTGCCAGCAGCGTAGTCGATAACGGGGAGCTGTTTTTT	CASSVVDNGELFF
TRBJ1-1	TRBV10-2	.	once	TGCGCCACAAGCCGACCCCTGGGGGGCCGAATCACTGAAGCTTTCTTT	CATSRPLGGRITEAFF
TRBJ2-3	TRBV4-2	TRBD2	few	TGTGCCAGCAGCCAAGGGACTAGCGGGGGCACAGATACGCAGTATTTT	CASSQGTSGGTDTQYF